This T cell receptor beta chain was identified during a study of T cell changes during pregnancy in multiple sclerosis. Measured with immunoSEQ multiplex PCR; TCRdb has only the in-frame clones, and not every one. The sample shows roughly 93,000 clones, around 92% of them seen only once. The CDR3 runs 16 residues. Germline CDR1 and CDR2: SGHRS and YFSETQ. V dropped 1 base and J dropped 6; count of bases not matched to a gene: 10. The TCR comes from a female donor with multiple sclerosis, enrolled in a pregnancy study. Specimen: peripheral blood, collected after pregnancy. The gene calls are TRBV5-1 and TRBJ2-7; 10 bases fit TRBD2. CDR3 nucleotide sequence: TGCGCCAGCAGCTTGTTGTTCGCTAGCGGGAGTATCGAGCAGTACTTC. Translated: CASSLLFASGSIEQYF.